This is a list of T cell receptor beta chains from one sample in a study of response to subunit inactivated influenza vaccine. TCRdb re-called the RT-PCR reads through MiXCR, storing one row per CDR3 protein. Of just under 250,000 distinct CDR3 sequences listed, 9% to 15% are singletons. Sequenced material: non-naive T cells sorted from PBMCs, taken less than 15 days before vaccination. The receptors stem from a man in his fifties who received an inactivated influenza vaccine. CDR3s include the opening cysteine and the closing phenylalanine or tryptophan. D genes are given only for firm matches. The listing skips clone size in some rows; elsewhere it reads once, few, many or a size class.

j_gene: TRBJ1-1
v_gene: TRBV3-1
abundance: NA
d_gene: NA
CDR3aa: CASSQAARGDTEAFF
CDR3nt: TGTGCCAGCAGCCAAGCGGCGAGGGGGGACACTGAAGCTTTCTTT

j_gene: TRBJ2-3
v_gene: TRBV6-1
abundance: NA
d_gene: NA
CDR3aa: CASRPTLASDTQYF
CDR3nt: TGTGCCAGCAGGCCAACCCTAGCCTCAGATACGCAGTATTTT

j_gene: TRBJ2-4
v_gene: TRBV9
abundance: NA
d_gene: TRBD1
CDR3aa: CASSVVDPGGSKNIQYF
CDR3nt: TGTGCCAGCAGCGTAGTAGATCCAGGGGGCTCCAAAAACATTCAGTACTTC

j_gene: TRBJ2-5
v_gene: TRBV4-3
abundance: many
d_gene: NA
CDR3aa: CASSQDKGSSETQYF
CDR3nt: TGCGCCAGCAGCCAAGATAAAGGTAGCAGTGAGACCCAGTACTTC

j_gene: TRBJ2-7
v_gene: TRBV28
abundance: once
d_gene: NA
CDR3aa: CASSLSVSPYEQYF
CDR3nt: TGTGCCAGCAGTTTGTCAGTCTCCCCCTACGAGCAGTACTTC

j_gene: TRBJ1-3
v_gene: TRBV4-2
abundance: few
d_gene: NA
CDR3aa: CASSQEQLHSGNTIYF
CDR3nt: TGTGCCAGCAGCCAAGAACAGCTACACTCTGGAAACACCATATATTTT

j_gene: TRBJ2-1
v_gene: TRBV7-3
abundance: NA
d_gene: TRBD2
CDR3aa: CASSPRSGRTYNEQFF
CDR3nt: TGTGCCAGCAGCCCACGTAGCGGGAGGACCTACAATGAGCAGTTCTTC

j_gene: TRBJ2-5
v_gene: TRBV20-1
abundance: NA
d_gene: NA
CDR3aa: CSALPVRETQYF
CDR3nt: TGCAGTGCTCTACCGGTCAGGGAGACCCAGTACTTC

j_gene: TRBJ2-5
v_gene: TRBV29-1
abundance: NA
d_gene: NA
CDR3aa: CSVEGVGEWETQYF
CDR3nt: TGCAGCGTTGAAGGGGTCGGGGAATGGGAGACCCAGTACTTC

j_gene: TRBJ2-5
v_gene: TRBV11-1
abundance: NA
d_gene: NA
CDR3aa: CASSSEGRETQYF
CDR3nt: TGTGCCAGCAGCTCCGAGGGGAGGGAGACCCAGTACTTC

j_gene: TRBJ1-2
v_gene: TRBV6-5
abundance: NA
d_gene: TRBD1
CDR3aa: CASSYFGGQGGYTF
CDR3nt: TGTGCCAGCAGTTATTTTGGGGGACAGGGGGGCTACACCTTC

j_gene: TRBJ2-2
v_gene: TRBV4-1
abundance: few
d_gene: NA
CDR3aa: CASSQGRTAGTGELFF
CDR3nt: TGCGCCAGCAGCCAAGGCAGGACTGCTGGGACCGGGGAGCTGTTTTTT

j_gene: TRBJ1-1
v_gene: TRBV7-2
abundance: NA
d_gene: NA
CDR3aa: CASSVLIGSGTEAFF
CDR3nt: TGTGCCAGCAGCGTCCTAATTGGGTCAGGCACTGAAGCTTTCTTT

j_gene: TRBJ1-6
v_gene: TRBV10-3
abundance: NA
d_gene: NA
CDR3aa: CAIAPSSGTENSPLHF
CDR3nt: TGTGCCATCGCCCCATCCTCCGGGACTGAGAATTCACCCCTCCACTTT

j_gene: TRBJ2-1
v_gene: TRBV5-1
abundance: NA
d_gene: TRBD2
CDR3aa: CASRPRASGDHEQFF
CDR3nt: TGCGCCAGCAGGCCAAGGGCTAGCGGAGACCATGAGCAGTTCTTC

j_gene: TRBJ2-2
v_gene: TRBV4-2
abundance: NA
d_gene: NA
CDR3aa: CASSQGGRGTGELFF
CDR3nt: TGTGCCAGCAGCCAAGGGGGGCGAGGCACCGGGGAGCTGTTTTTT

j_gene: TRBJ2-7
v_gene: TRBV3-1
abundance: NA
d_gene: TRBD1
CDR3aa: CASSQAQGAKGEQYF
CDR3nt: TGTGCCAGCAGCCAAGCTCAGGGGGCGAAGGGCGAGCAGTACTTC

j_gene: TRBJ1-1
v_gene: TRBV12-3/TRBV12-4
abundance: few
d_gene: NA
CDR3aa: CASSSPQGNTEAFF
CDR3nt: TGTGCCAGCAGTTCCCCACAGGGGAACACTGAAGCTTTCTTT

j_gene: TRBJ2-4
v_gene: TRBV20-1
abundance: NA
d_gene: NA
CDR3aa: CSARGGSGGGAKNIQYF
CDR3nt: TGCAGTGCTAGAGGAGGAAGTGGAGGGGGTGCCAAAAACATTCAGTACTTC

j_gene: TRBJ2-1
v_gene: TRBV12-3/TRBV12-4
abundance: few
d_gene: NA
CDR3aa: CASSFGGNIRENNEQFF
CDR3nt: TGTGCCAGCAGTTTTGGGGGGAACATTCGGGAAAACAATGAGCAGTTCTTC

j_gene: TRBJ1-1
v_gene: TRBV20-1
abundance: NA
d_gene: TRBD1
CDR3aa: CSAKTGGMYEAFF
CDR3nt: TGCAGTGCTAAAACAGGGGGCATGTATGAAGCTTTCTTT

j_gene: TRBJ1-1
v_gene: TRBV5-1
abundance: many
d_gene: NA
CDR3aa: CASSRSAQYIMNTEAFF
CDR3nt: TGCGCCAGCAGCAGGTCAGCTCAATACATCATGAACACTGAAGCTTTCTTT

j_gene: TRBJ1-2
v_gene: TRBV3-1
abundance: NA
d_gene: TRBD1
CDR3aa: CASSPRQGASRGYTF
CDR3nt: TGTGCCAGCAGCCCCCGACAGGGGGCCTCGAGAGGCTACACCTTC

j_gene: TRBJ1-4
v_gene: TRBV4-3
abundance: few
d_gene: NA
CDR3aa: CASSQRGGATNEKLFF
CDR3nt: TGCGCCAGCAGCCAGAGGGGCGGTGCAACTAATGAAAAACTGTTTTTT

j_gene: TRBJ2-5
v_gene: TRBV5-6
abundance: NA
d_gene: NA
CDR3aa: CASSLVTTYKETQYF
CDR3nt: TGTGCCAGCAGCCTGGTGACTACCTACAAAGAGACCCAGTACTTC

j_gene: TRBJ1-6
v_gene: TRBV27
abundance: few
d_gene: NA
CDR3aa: CASSPIQEVWNSPLHF
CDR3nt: TGTGCCAGCAGTCCGATCCAGGAGGTTTGGAATTCACCCCTCCACTTT

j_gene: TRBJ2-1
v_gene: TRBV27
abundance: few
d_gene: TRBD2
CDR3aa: CASSLSLAGAFNEQFF
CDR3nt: TGTGCCAGCAGTTTATCGCTAGCGGGGGCCTTCAATGAGCAGTTCTTC

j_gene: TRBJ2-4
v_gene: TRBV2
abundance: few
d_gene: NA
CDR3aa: CASSEIGILLAKNIQYF
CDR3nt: TGTGCCAGCAGTGAAATAGGAATTCTACTAGCCAAAAACATTCAGTACTTC

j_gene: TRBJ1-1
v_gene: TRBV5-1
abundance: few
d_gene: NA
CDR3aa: CASSRDAHGVSEAFF
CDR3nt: TGCGCCAGCAGCCGAGACGCTCACGGAGTCTCTGAAGCTTTCTTT

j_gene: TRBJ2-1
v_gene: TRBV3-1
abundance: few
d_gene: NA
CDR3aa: CASSRTKGHGIYNEQFF
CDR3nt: TGTGCCAGCAGCCGTACGAAGGGACACGGAATCTACAATGAGCAGTTCTTC

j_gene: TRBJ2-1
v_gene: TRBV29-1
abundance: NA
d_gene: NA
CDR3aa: CSVTGLSYNEQLF
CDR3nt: TGCAGCGTAACAGGACTCTCCTACAATGAGCAGCTCTTC

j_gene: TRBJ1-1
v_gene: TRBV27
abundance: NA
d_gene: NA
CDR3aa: CASTYFRGALTEAFF
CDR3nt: TGTGCCAGCACCTATTTTAGGGGGGCGTTAACTGAAGCTTTCTTT

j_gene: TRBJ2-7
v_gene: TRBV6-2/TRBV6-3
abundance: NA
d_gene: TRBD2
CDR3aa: CASLSPGGGKSYEQYF
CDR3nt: TGTGCCAGCCTATCGCCCGGCGGGGGGAAATCCTACGAGCAGTACTTC

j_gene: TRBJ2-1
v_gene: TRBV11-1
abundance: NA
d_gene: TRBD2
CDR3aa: CASSLAGTSWSSYNEQFF
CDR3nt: TGTGCCAGCAGCTTAGCCGGGACTAGCTGGAGCTCCTACAATGAGCAGTTCTTC

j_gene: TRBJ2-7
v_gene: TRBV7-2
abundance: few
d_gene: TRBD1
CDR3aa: CASSLQAGGYEQYF
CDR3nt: TGTGCCAGCAGCTTACAGGCAGGGGGCTACGAGCAGTACTTC

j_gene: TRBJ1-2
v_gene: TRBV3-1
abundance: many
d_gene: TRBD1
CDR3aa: CASSPTTGQGKGGYTF
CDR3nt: TGTGCCAGCAGCCCAACCACCGGACAGGGGAAAGGCGGCTACACCTTC

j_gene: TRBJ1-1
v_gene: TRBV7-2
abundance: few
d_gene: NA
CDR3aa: CASSFTRNTEAFF
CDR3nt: TGTGCCAGCAGCTTTACACGGAACACTGAAGCTTTCTTT

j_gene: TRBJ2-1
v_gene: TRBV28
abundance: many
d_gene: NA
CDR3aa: CASSLSTRGARYNEQFF
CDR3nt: TGTGCCAGCAGTTTAAGTACTCGAGGGGCACGATACAATGAGCAGTTCTTC

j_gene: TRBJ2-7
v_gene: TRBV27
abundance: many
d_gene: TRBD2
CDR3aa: CASSLSGRSEQYF
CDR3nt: TGTGCCAGCAGTTTAAGCGGGAGGTCCGAGCAGTACTTC

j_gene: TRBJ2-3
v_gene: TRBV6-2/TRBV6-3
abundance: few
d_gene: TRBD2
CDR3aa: CASTPPGLAAKRDTQYF
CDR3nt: TGTGCCAGCACCCCGCCCGGACTAGCGGCCAAGCGTGATACGCAGTATTTT

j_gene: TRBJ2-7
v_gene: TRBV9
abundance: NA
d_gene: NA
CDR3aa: CASSVAGNPPSEQYF
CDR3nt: TGTGCCAGCAGCGTAGCCGGGAACCCCCCGTCTGAGCAGTACTTC

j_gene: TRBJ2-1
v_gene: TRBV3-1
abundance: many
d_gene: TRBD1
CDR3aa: CASSQDLGTADEQFF
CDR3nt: TGTGCCAGCAGCCAAGATTTGGGGACAGCGGATGAGCAGTTCTTC

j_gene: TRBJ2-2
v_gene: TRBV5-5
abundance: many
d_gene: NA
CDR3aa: CASSPWGANTGELFF
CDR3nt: TGTGCCAGCAGCCCTTGGGGTGCGAACACCGGGGAGCTGTTTTTT

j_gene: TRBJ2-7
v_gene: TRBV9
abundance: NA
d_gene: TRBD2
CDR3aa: CASSPAGVSYEQYF
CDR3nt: TGTGCCAGCAGCCCGGCGGGGGTCTCCTACGAGCAGTACTTC

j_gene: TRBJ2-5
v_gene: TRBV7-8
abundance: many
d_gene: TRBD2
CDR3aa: CASSLGLAGQTQYF
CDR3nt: TGTGCCAGCAGCCTCGGACTAGCGGGACAGACCCAGTACTTC

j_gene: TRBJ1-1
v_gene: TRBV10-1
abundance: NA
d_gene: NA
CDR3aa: CASSERGEAFF
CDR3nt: TGCGCCAGCAGTGAGAGGGGTGAAGCTTTCTTT

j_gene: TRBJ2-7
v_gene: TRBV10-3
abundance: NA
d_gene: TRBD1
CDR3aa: CAISETQGPYEQYF
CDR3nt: TGTGCCATCAGTGAAACACAGGGGCCCTACGAGCAGTACTTC

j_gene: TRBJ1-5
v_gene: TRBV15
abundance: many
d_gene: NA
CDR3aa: CATSSGQRQPQHF
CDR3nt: TGTGCCACCAGCAGCGGCCAGCGGCAGCCCCAGCATTTT

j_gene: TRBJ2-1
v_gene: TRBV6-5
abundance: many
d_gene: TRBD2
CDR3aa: CASSYSLAGFNEQFF
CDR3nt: TGTGCCAGCAGTTACTCATTAGCGGGGTTCAATGAGCAGTTCTTC

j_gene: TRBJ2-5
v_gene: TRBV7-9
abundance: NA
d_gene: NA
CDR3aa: CASSTQGTQETQYF
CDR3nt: TGTGCCAGCAGCACGCAGGGGACCCAAGAGACCCAGTACTTC

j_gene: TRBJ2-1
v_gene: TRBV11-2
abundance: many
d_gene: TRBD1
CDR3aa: CASSLRGLSYNEQFF
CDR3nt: TGTGCCAGCAGCTTGAGGGGGCTCTCCTACAATGAGCAGTTCTTC